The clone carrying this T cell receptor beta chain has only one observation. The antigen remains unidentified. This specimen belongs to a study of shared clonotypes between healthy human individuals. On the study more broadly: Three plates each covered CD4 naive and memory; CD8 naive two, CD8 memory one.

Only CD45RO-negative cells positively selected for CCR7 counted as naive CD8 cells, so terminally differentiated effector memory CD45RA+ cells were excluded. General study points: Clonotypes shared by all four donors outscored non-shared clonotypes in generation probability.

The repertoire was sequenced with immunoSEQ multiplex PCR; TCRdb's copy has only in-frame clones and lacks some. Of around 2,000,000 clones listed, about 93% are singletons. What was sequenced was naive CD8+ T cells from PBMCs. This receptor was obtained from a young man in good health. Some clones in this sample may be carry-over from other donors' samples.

The CDR3 reads CASSFGSNDEQFF. CDR3 nucleotides: TGTGCCAGCAGCTTCGGTAGCAACGATGAGCAGTTCTTC. V and J are TRBV5-6 and TRBJ2-1; D call uncertain. The V gene lost 2 bases and the J gene lost 8 bases, with 11 bases spanning the gap. The V gene's germline CDR1 is SGHDT and CDR2 YYEEEE. The CDR3 covers 13 residues.